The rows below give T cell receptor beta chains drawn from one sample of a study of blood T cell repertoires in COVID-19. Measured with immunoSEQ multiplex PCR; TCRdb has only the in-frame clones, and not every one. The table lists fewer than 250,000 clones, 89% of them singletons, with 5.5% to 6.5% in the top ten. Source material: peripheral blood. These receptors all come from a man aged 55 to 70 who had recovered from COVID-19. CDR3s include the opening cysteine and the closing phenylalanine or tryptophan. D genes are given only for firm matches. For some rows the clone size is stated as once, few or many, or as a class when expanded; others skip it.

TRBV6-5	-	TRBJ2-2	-	TGTGCCAGCGGGAAGGGGCCCCCCGGGGAGCTGTTTTTT	CASGKGPPGELFF
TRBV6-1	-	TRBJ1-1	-	TGTGCCAGCAGTGCAGGGAGGGCAGGGGCAATGAACACTGAAGCTTTCTTT	CASSAGRAGAMNTEAFF
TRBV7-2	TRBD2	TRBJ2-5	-	TGTGCCAGCAGCCCACTAGCGGGAGTCCGCAGCCAGTACTTC	CASSPLAGVRSQYF
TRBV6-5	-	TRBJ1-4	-	TGTGCCAGCAGCCCGGGGGGCAGCGAAAAACTGTTTTTT	CASSPGGSEKLFF
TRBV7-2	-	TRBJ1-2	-	TGTGCCAGCAGCTTACTTGCTAACTATGGCTACACCTTC	CASSLLANYGYTF
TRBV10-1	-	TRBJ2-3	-	TGCGCCAGCAGTGAGCGTGGGGCGGGACTAGATACGCAGTATTTT	CASSERGAGLDTQYF
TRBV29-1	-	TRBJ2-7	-	TGCAGCGTCTTACCCGTCGGAGGTAAGAGTTCCTACGAGCAGTACTTC	CSVLPVGGKSSYEQYF
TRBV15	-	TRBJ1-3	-	TGTGCCACCAGCGAGTCTGGAAACACCATATATTTT	CATSESGNTIYF
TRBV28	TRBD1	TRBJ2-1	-	TGTGCCAGTCAACCGGGACAGGGGGCTCAAAATGAGCAGTTCTTC	CASQPGQGAQNEQFF
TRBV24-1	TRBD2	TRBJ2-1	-	TGTGCCACCAGTGATCGGACTAGCGGGGTGAGCTCCTACAATGAGCAGTTCTTC	CATSDRTSGVSSYNEQFF
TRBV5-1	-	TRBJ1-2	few	TGCGCCAGCAGCTTGGAGGAGGGATTCGTCTACACCTTC	CASSLEEGFVYTF
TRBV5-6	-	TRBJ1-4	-	TGTGCCAGCAGCTTGAGGAGGGGAGTAACTAATGAAAAACTGTTTTTT	CASSLRRGVTNEKLFF
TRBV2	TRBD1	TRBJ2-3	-	TGTGCCAGCAGCGCAGGACAGGGGTTAACAGATACGCAGTATTTT	CASSAGQGLTDTQYF
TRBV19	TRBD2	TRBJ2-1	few	TGTGCCAGTAGTATAGGGACTAGCTCTTACCACTACAATGAGCAGTTCTTC	CASSIGTSSYHYNEQFF
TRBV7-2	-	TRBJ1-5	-	TGTGCCAGCAGCTTAACGTTAGTAGATCAGCCCCAGCATTTT	CASSLTLVDQPQHF
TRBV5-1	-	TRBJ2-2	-	TGCGCCAGCAGCTTTGGAGGCGGGAACACCGGGGAGCTGTTTTTT	CASSFGGGNTGELFF
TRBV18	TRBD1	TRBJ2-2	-	TGTGCCAGCTCACCACGACAGGGATGGACCGGGGAGCTGTTTTTT	CASSPRQGWTGELFF
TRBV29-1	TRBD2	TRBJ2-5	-	TGCAGCGTTGCGGGGGCTGGCGGGGGGGTTACAGAGACCCAGTACTTC	CSVAGAGGGVTETQYF
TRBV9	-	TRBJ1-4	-	TGTGCCAGCAGCGCTTACCTGGGTTCGGGTGAAAAACTGTTTTTT	CASSAYLGSGEKLFF
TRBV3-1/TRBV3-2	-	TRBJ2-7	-	TGTGCCAGCTCCTCCTCCCCTCTACGGGTGTTGTACTTC	CASSSSPLRVLYF
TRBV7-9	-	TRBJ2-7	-	TGTGCCAGCAGCTTATTACCTGGGCCCTACGAGCAGTACTTC	CASSLLPGPYEQYF
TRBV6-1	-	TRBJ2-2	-	TGTGCCAGCAGTGCACCAGGGGGACTCTTCACCGGGGAGCTGTTTTTT	CASSAPGGLFTGELFF
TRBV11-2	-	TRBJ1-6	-	TGTGCCAGCAGTTCTACAGGGAATTCACCCCTCCACTTT	CASSSTGNSPLHF
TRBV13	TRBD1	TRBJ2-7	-	TGTGCCAGCAGCCATGGGACAGTCGGCGCCTACGAGCAGTACTTC	CASSHGTVGAYEQYF
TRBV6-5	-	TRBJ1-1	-	TGTGCCAGCAGTTACTCGGATTGGGGGGACACTGAAGCTTTCTTT	CASSYSDWGDTEAFF
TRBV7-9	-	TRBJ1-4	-	TGTGCCAGCAGCTTAGAGGGTCAGCAGAGGGTTTTT	CASSLEGQQRVF
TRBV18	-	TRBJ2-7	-	TGTGCCAGCTCACGGGACTTCGACGAGCAGTACTTC	CASSRDFDEQYF
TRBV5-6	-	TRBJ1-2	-	TGTGCCAGCAGCGGATCGACAGGTTTTGGGGGCTACACCTTC	CASSGSTGFGGYTF
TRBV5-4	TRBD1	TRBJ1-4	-	TGTGCCAGCAGGGCGGGAACAGGGGGGCGGAATGAAAAACTGTTTTTT	CASRAGTGGRNEKLFF
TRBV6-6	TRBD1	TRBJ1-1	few	TGTGCCAGCACCAACACAGGGGGCGCTGGGAACACTGAAGCTTTCTTT	CASTNTGGAGNTEAFF
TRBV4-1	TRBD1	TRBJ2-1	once	TGCGCCAGCAGCCAAGACCTTGACAGGGGGTACAATGAGCAGTTCTTC	CASSQDLDRGYNEQFF
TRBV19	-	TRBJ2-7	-	TGTGCCAGTAGTTTCTTATTCGACAGGACCTCCTACGAGCAGTACTTC	CASSFLFDRTSYEQYF
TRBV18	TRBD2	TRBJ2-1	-	TGTGCCAGCTCACCGGAGGCTAGCGGGAACAATGAGCAGTTCTTC	CASSPEASGNNEQFF
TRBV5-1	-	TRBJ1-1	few	TGCGCCAGCAGCTTGCCTCGGACCGGGGGTAACACTGAAGCTTTCTTT	CASSLPRTGGNTEAFF
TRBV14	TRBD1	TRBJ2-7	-	TGTGCCAGCAGCCGCTGGACAGGGAACGAGCAGTACTTC	CASSRWTGNEQYF
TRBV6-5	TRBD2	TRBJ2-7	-	TGTGCCAGCAGTTACTCTCCTAGCGGGAATACTGTGCAGTACTTC	CASSYSPSGNTVQYF
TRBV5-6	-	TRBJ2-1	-	TGTGCCAGCAGCTTGGTCGGGAAGAGCTCCTACAATGAGCAGTTCTTC	CASSLVGKSSYNEQFF
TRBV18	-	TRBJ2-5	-	TGTGCCAGCTCACCACGCCGGGACCAAGAGACCCAGTACTTC	CASSPRRDQETQYF
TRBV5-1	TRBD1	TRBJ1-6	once	TGCGCCAGCACCTGGACAGGGGGAGGGAATAATTCACCCCTCCACTTT	CASTWTGGGNNSPLHF
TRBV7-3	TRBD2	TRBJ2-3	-	TGTGCCAGCAGCCTTAGCGGGGGTTCGGGAGATACGCAGTATTTT	CASSLSGGSGDTQYF
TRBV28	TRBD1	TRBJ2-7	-	TGTGCCAGCAGTCGACAGGGGGGACTTGCTTACGAGCAGTACTTC	CASSRQGGLAYEQYF
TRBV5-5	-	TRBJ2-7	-	TGTGCCAGCAGCTTGAACACCATCTACGAGCAGTACTTC	CASSLNTIYEQYF
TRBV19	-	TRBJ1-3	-	TGTGCCAGTAGTATTGGGCAGACCTCTGGAAACACCATATATTTT	CASSIGQTSGNTIYF
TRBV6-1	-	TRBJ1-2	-	TGTGCCAGCAGTGAAGACAGAAACTATGGCTACACCTTC	CASSEDRNYGYTF
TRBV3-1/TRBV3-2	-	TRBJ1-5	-	TGTGCCAGCAGCCAGCAGGGGAATCAGCCCCAGCATTTT	CASSQQGNQPQHF
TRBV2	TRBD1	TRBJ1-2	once	TGTGCCAGCAGTGAATGGGGGACAGGAGCCACCTATGGCTACACCTTC	CASSEWGTGATYGYTF
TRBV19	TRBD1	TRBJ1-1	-	TGTGCCAGTAGTGCTAGACAGGGACCACTTGAAGCTTTCTTT	CASSARQGPLEAFF
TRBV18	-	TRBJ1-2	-	TGTGCCAGCTCACCCGGAGCCTATGGCTACACCTTC	CASSPGAYGYTF
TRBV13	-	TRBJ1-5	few	TGTGCCAGCAGCTCCGGCGGCACTATTCAGCATTTT	CASSSGGTIQHF
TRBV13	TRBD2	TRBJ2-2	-	TGTGCCAGCAGCTCACGATCCGGGACTAGCGGGGGGAACACCGGGGAGCTGTTTTTT	CASSSRSGTSGGNTGELFF
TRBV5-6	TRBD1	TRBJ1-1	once	TGTGCCAGCAGTTCCGGGACAGGGCGCGCCACTGAAGCTTTCTTT	CASSSGTGRATEAFF
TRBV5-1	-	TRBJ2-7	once	TGCGCCAGCAGCTTGGCCAGTCATCCTCTCTACGAGCAGTACTTC	CASSLASHPLYEQYF
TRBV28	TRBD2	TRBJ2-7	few	TGTGCCAGCAGTCGGACTAGCGGTAGCTCCTACGAGCAGTACTTC	CASSRTSGSSYEQYF
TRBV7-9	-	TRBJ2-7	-	TGTGCCAGCAGCTTCAGTGTGCCCGAGCAGTACTTC	CASSFSVPEQYF